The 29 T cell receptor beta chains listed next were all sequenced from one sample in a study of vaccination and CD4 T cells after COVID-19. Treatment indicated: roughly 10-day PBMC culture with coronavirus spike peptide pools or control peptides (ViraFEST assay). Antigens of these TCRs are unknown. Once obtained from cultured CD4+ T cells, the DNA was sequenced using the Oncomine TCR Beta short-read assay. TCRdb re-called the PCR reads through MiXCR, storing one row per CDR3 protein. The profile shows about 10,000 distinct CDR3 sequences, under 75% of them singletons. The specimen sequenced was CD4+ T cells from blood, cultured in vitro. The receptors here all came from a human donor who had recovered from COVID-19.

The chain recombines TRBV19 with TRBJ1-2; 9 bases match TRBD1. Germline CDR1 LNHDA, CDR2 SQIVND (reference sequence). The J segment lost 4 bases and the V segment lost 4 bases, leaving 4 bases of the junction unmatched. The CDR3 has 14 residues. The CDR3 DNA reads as TGTGCCAGTAGTACGACAGGGGGAGGCTATGGCTACACCTTC. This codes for CASSTTGGGYGYTF.

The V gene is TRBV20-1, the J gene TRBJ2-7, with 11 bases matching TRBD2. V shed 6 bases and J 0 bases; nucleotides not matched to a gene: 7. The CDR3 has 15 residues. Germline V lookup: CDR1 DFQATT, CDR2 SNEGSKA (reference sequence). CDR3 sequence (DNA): TGCAGTGCGCCCACTAGCGGGAGTATCTCCTACGAGCAGTACTTC. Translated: CSAPTSGSISYEQYF.

The CDR3 DNA reads as TGTGCCAGCAGTTACTCGGTGCGGGACCACACAGATACGCAGTATTTT. It is translated as CASSYSVRDHTDTQYF. V gene TRBV6-2 or TRBV6-3 combines with J gene TRBJ2-3, with a weak D call TRBD2 (6 bases). The CDR3 totals 16 residues. Per germline, CDR1 MNHEY and CDR2 SVGEGT. The V and J ends lost 0 bases and 2 bases respectively, with 12 bases between them.

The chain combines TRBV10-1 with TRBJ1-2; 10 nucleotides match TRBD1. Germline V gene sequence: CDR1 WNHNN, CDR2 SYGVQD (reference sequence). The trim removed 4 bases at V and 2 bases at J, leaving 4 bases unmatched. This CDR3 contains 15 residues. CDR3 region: CASSVRDRGNYGYTF. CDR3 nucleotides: TGCGCCAGCAGTGTGAGGGACAGGGGCAACTATGGCTACACCTTC.

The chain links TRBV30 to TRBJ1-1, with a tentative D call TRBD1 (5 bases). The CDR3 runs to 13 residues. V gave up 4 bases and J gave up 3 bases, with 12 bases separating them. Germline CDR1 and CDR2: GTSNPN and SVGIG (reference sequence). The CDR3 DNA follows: TGTGCCTGGACAGAACAGGTTCACACTGAAGCTTTCTTT. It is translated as CAWTEQVHTEAFF. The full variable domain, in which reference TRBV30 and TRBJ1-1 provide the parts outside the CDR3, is SQTIHQWPATLVQPVGSPLSLECTVEGTSNPNLYWYRQAAGRGLQLLFYSVGIGQISSEVPQNLSASRPQDRQFILSSKKLLLSDSGFYLCAWTEQVHTEAFFGQGTRLTVV.

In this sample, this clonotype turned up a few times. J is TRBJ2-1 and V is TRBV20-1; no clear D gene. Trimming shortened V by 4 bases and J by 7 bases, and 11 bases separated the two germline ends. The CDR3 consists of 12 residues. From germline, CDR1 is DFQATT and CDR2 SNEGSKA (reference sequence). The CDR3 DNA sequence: TGCAGTGCTATAGACACTACTAATGAGCAGTTCTTC. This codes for CSAIDTTNEQFF.

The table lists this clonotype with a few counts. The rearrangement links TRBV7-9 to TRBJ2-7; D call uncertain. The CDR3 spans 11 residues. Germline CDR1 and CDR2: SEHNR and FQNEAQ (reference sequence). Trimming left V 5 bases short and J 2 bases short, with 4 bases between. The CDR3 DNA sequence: TGTGCCAGCAGCATTACCTACGAGCAGTACTTC. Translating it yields CASSITYEQYF.

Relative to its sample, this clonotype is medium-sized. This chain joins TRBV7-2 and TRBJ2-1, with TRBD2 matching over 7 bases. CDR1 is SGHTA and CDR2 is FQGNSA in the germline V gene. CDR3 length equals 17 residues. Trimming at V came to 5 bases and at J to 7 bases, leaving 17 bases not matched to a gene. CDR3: CASSKLARTSLANEQFF. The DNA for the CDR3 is TGTGCCAGCAGCAAATTGGCCCGGACTAGTTTAGCGAATGAGCAGTTCTTC.

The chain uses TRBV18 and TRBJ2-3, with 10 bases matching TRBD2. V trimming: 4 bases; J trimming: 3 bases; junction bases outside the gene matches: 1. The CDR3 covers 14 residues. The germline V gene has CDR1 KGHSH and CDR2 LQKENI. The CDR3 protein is CASSQTSGTDTQYF. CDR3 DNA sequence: TGTGCCAGCTCACAGACTAGCGGGACAGATACGCAGTATTTT.

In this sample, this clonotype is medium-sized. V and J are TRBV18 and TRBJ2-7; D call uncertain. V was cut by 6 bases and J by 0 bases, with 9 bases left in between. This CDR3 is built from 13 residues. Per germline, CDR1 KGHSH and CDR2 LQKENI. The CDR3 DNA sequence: TGTGCCAGCTCGAAGGCAGGCTCCTACGAGCAGTACTTC. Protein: CASSKAGSYEQYF.

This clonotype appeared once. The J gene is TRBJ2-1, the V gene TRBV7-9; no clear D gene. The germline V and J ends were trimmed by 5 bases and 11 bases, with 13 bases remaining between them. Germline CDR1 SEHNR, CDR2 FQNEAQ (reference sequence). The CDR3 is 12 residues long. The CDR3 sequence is CASSERNQQQFF. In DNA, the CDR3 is TGTGCCAGCAGCGAGAGAAATCAACAGCAGTTCTTC.

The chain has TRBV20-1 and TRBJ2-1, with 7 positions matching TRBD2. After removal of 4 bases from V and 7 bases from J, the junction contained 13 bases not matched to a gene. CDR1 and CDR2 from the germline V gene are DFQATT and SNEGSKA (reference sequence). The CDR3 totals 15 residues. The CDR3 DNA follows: TGCAGTGCTATGTCACTCGCGGGAGAGATTAATGAGCAGTTCTTC. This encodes CSAMSLAGEINEQFF.

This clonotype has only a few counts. CDR3: CASCQSFSNQPQHF. The CDR3 DNA reads TGTGCCAGCTGTCAGTCATTCAGCAATCAGCCCCAGCATTTT. This chain uses TRBV2 with TRBJ1-5; no firm D call. Trimming cost V 8 bases and J 1 base, with 12 bases left between them. There are 14 residues in the CDR3. Germline CDR1 and CDR2: SNHLY and FYNNEI.

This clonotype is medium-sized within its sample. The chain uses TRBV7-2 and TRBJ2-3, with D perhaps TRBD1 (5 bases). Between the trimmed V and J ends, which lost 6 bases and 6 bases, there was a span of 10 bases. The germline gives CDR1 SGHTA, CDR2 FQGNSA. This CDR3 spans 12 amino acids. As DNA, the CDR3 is TGTGCCAGCAGGACCTCAGGGGATACGCAGTATTTT. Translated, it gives CASRTSGDTQYF.

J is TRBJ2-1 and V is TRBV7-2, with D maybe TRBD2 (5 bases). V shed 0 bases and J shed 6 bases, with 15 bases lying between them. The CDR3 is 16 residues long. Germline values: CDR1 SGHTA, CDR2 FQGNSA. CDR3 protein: CASSLAHGISINEQFF. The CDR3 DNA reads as TGTGCCAGCAGCTTAGCGCACGGGATTTCCATCAATGAGCAGTTCTTC.

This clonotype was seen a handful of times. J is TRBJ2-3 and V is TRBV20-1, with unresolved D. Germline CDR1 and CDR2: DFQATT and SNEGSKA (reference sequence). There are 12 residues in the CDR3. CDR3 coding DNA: TGCAGCGTACTGGTTACCACAGATACGCAGTATTTT. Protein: CSVLVTTDTQYF.

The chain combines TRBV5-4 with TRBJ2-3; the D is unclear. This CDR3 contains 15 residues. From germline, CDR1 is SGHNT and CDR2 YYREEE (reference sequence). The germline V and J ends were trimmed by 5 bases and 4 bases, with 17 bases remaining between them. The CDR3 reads CASSLVRATADTQYF. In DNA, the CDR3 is TGTGCCAGCAGTTTAGTCCGTGCGACCGCAGATACGCAGTATTTT.

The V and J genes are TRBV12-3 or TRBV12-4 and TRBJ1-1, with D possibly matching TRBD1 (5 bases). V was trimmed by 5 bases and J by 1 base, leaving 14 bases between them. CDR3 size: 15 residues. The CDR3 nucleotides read TGTGCCAGCAGTGTAACAGGAGGTTGGAACACTGAAGCTTTCTTT. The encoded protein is CASSVTGGWNTEAFF.

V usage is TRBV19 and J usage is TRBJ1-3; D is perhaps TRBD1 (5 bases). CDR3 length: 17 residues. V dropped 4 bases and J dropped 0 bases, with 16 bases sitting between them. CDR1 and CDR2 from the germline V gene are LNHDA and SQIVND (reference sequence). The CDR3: CASSTIRGPISGNTIYF. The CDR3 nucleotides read TGTGCCAGTAGTACGATTCGGGGACCGATCTCTGGAAACACCATATATTTT.

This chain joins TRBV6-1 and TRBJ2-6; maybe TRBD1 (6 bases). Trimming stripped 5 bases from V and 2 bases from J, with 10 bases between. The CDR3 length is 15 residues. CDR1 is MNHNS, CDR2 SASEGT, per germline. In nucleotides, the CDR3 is TGTGCCAGCAGTCCTACAGGGACTGGGGCCAACGTCCTGACTTTC. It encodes CASSPTGTGANVLTF.

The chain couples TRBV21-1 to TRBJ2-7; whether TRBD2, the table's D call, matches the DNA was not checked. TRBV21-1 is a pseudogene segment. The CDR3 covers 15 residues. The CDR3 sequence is CASSKASGTPYEQYF. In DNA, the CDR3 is TGTGCCAGCAGCAAGGCTAGCGGGACCCCCTACGAGCAGTACTTC.

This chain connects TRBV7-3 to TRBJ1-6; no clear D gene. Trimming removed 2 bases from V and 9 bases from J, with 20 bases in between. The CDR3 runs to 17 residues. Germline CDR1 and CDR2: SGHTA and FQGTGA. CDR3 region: CASSLFGRGQMFSPLHF. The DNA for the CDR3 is TGTGCCAGCAGCTTATTCGGTCGAGGGCAAATGTTTTCACCCCTCCACTTT.

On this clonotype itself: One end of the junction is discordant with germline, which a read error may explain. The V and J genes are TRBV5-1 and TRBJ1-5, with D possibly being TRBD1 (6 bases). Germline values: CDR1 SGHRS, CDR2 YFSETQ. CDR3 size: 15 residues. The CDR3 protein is CTSSLEGGPNQPQHF. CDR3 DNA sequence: TGCACCAGCAGCTTGGAAGGGGGACCCAATCAGCCCCAGCATTTT.

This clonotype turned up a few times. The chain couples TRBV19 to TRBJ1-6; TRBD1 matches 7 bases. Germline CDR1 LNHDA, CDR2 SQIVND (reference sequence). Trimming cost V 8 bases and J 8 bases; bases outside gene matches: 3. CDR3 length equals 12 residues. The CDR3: CASGTGDSPLHF. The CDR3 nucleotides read TGTGCCAGTGGAACAGGGGATTCACCCCTCCACTTT.

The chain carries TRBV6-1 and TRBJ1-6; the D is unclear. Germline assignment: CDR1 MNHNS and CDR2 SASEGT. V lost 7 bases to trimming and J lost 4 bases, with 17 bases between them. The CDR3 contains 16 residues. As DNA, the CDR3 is TGTGCCAGCACCCGAGGTGGGGTAACTTATAATTCACCCCTCCACTTT. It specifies CASTRGGVTYNSPLHF.

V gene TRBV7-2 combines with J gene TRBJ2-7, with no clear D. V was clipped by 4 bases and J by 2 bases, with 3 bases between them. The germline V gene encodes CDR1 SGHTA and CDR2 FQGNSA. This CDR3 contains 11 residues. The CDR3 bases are TGTGCCAGCAGCTCCGCCTACGAGCAGTACTTC. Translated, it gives CASSSAYEQYF. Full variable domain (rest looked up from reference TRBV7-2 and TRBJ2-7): GAGVSQSPSNKVTEKGKDVELRCDPISGHTALYWYRQSLGQGLEFLIYFQGNSAPDKSGLPSDRFSAERTGGSVSTLTIQRTQQEDSAVYLCASSSAYEQYFGPGTRLTVT.

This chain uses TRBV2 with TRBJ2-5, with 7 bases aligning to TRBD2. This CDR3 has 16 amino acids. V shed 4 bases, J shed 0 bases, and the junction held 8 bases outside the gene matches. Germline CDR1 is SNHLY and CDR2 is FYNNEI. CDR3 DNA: TGTGCCAGCAGTGTTTGGGCTAGCGGCTACCAAGAGACCCAGTACTTC. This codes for CASSVWASGYQETQYF.

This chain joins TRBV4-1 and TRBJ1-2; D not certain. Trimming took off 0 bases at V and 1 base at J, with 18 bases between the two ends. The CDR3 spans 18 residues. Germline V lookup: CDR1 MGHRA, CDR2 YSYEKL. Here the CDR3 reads CASSQDQQESTINYGYTF. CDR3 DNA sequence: TGCGCCAGCAGCCAAGATCAGCAGGAGAGTACAATTAACTATGGCTACACCTTC.

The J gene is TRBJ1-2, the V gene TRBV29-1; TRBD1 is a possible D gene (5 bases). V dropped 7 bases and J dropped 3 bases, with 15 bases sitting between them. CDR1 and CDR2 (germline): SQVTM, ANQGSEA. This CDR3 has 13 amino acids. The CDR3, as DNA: TGCAGCGCTTCCCGGGACTCGTACTATGGCTACACCTTC. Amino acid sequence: CSASRDSYYGYTF. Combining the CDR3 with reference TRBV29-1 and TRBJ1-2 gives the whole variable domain SAVISQKPSRDICQRGTSLTIQCQVDSQVTMMFWYRQQPGQSLTLIATANQGSEATYESGFVIDKFPISRPNLTFSTLTVSNMSPEDSSIYLCSASRDSYYGYTFGSGTRLTVV.